A single sample gave rise to the 10 T cell receptor beta chains below, sequenced in a study of molecular identifiers for immune sequencing clone quantification. TCRdb reprocessed the PCR reads via MiXCR and lists one record per CDR3 protein. The sample has some 680,000 distinct CDR3 sequences; roughly 25% are singletons. Sequenced material: naive CD8+ T cells from blood, with Jurkat cell RNA spiked in. The subset: FACS-sorted CD8+CD4-CCR7+CD45RA+ naive T cells. The receptor source for this set is a human donor in good health. Some libraries in this study had Jurkat cell RNA spiked in.

As to this clonotype: A read error may explain this, as a much larger clone is one base away. A read error is likely, as this CDR3 ends without the conserved phenylalanine or tryptophan. The gene calls are TRBV7-9 and TRBJ2-4; 12 bases are a match to TRBD1. The length of the CDR3 is 15 residues. V trimming: 8 bases; J trimming: 8 bases; junction bases outside the gene matches: 10. Germline CDR1 reads SEHNR; CDR2 reads FQNEAQ (reference sequence). CDR3 bases: TGTGCCAGCTCGCTCGGGACAGGGGGCCATTACATTCAGTACTCC. Protein product: CASSLGTGGHYIQYS.

The chain couples TRBV14 to TRBJ2-5; D remains ambiguous. The CDR3 runs 13 residues. Germline lookup yields CDR1 SGHDN and CDR2 FVKESK. V shed 1 base and J shed 5 bases, with 8 bases lying between them. CDR3 DNA: TGTGCCAGCAGCCAAGGACTGCGGGAGACCCAGTACTTC. Its translation is CASSQGLRETQYF. The full variable domain, rest sourced from reference TRBV14 and TRBJ2-5, is EAGVTQFPSHSVIEKGQTVTLRCDPISGHDNLYWYRRVMGKEIKFLLHFVKESKQDESGMPNNRFLAERTGGTYSTLKVQPAELEDSGVYFCASSQGLRETQYFGPGTRLLVL.

The V gene is TRBV10-1, the J gene TRBJ2-3, with D possibly being TRBD1 or TRBD2 (5 bases each). This CDR3 has 13 amino acids. The germline V gene has CDR1 WNHNN and CDR2 SYGVQD (reference sequence). V lost 7 bases and J 1 base, leaving 9 bases between the germline ends. The CDR3 loop is CASTSGRTDTQYF. CDR3 nucleotide sequence: TGCGCCAGCACGTCGGGGCGCACAGATACGCAGTATTTT.

This sequence joins TRBV5-6 and TRBJ2-1; D tentatively fits TRBD1 or TRBD2 (5 bases each). Germline CDR1 and CDR2: SGHDT and YYEEEE. This CDR3 has 14 amino acids. V was pared by 5 bases and J by 5 bases, with 14 bases between. Here the CDR3 reads CASSFNRDDNEQFF. CDR3 bases: TGTGCCAGCAGTTTCAACCGGGACGACAATGAGCAGTTCTTC.

Many counts were recorded for this clonotype. This sequence joins TRBV29-1 and TRBJ1-2; D remains unclear. Germline CDR1 and CDR2: SQVTM and ANQGSEA. The CDR3 has 11 residues. The ends were cut back, 0 bases at V and 5 bases at J, with 4 bases in the middle. The CDR3 region has the DNA TGCAGCGTTGAAGAGATGTATGGCTACACCTTC. This translates into CSVEEMYGYTF.

In the case of this clonotype: A read error may be the cause here, since a much bigger clone is one base away. The gene calls are TRBV5-1 and TRBJ2-7; D is possibly TRBD1 (5 bases). The CDR3 covers 14 residues. From germline, CDR1 is SGHRS and CDR2 YFSETQ. For the CDR3, the DNA is TGCGCCAGCACCCAGGTCCCAGGGTTGTACGAGCAGTGCTTC. Its translation is CASTQVPGLYEQCF. Full variable domain (outside the CDR3, taken from reference TRBV5-1 and TRBJ2-7): KAGVTQTPRYLIKTRGQQVTLSCSPISGHRSVSWYQQTPGQGLQFLFEYFSETQRNKGNFPGRFSGRQFSNSRSEMNVSTLELGDSALYLCASTQVPGLYEQCFGPGTRLTVT.

This clonotype was found a few times. The chain recombines TRBV5-6 with TRBJ1-4; the D is unclear. V dropped 2 bases and J dropped 8 bases, with 10 bases sitting between them. The germline V gene has CDR1 SGHDT and CDR2 YYEEEE. The CDR3 consists of 13 residues. CDR3 sequence: CASSLSVEEKLFF. The CDR3, as DNA: TGTGCCAGCAGCTTATCGGTGGAGGAAAAACTGTTTTTT.

Comment on this clonotype: Possible read error: a much larger clone is one base away. V and J are TRBV12-3 or TRBV12-4 and TRBJ1-2; D not certain. The CDR3 length is 15 residues. The V end lost 6 bases, the J end lost 2 bases, and 16 bases lay between the germline ends. Here the CDR3 reads CASSPGRFLNYGYTF. The CDR3 bases are TGTGCCAGCAGCCCCGGACGGTTCCTGAACTATGGCTACACCTTC.

The chain recombines TRBV7-9 with TRBJ2-2; no reliable D call. CDR3 length equals 11 residues. Trimming took 6 bases from V and 7 from J, leaving 6 bases between them. Germline loops: CDR1 SEHNR, CDR2 FQNEAQ (reference sequence). CDR3 in DNA: TGTGCCAGCAGGGGATACGGGGAGCTGTTTTTT. Protein sequence: CASRGYGELFF.

Of note for this clonotype: A read error may account for a junction end that differs from germline. The rearrangement joins TRBV4-3 to TRBJ2-1; TRBD2 matches 8 bases. Looked up from germline, CDR1 is LGHNA and CDR2 is YSLEER. CDR3 length: 15 residues. Here the CDR3 DNA reads TGCGCCAGCAGTAAGCGGGAGCCCTCCTACAATGCGCAGTTCTTC. It translates to CASSKREPSYNAQFF.